This TCR beta chain appears in the sequencing data of a study of CD8+ T cells in alopecia areata (dated by TCRdb to between 2018 and 2020). As for the study more broadly: Treated patients were enrolled in an open-label pilot trial of oral tofacitinib, 5 to 10 mg twice daily, for moderate-to-severe alopecia areata. Disease severity in treated patients was measured with the SALT score, which quantifies the percentage of affected scalp surface area. RNA was obtained with the PAXgene miRNA kit for fixed scalp, the miRNeasy kit for PBMCs, and the RNeasy kit for mouse skin. Tofacitinib-treated patients had biopsies at baseline and at 4 and 24 weeks of treatment, with a later scalp biopsy in several patients. immunoSEQ multiplex PCR using 35 Vbeta forward primers and 13 Jbeta reverse primers was used to amplify TCRbeta CDR3 regions. To study T cell clonal expansion in alopecia areata, the researchers applied high-throughput TCRbeta sequencing to both the C3H/HeJ mouse model and human patients. Scalp clonality was compared across normal scalp (n=4), patchy alopecia areata scalp (n=8), and alopecia totalis/universalis scalp (n=8). Patients stayed on tofacitinib for 6 to 18 months and then had 6 months of follow-up off drug so that delayed response and recurrence could be assessed. Human TCRbeta sequencing covered scalp tissue and sorted CD4+ and CD8+ peripheral blood T cells from patchy and totalis/universalis alopecia areata patients and healthy controls.

Taken with the paper, the label for time point translates to: around 28 days on oral tofacitinib. Taken with the paper, the label for treatment or condition translates to: oral pan-JAK inhibitor, 5-10 mg twice daily. Lesional scalp punch biopsies and peripheral blood were obtained from alopecia areata patients. PBMCs were isolated by density centrifugation and stained for CD3, CD4 and CD8, and CD4+ and CD8+ T cells were sorted on a FACSAria. Receptor libraries were prepared by the immunoSEQ multiplex PCR assay. To provide template for TCR sequencing, every sample had RNA extracted and reverse transcribed into cDNA. First-strand cDNA was synthesized with SuperScript III using a 2:1 mix of oligo-dT and random hexamers. Amplification bias was assessed with a synthetic immune receptor repertoire, and residual bias was removed computationally. The authors processed their data as follows. Raw reads were preprocessed to remove errors, and CDR3 was defined by IMGT conventions from the conserved cysteine to phenylalanine. Clonality was computed as 1 minus the Shannon entropy, with the entropy normalized by log2 of the number of productive unique TCRs. CD4 or CD8 identity of scalp clones was inferred by cross-referencing scalp TCRbeta sequences with sorted blood CD4 and CD8 repertoires. TCRdb obtained this table from immuneACCESS and retained in-frame rearrangements with V and J assigned. These tables miss some clones; where compared with another copy, unresolved V genes account for less than half of the shortfall, and the remainder is unexplained. V, J and clone size are those of that table, while D and trimming were read from the DNA. The sample table records 150,000 or so clones; around half of these occur just once. Around a sixth of the sample rests with the top ten.

To note about this clone: The antigen it recognizes is unknown. Base qualities are not at hand, and no much larger clone is one base apart.

Deletion took 1 base off V and 2 bases off J, with a span of 15 bases between the germline ends. From a lookup of the germline V gene, CDR1 and CDR2 are SQVTM and ANQGSEA. The CDR3 goes from the cysteine to the phenylalanine over 16 residues. Only the CDR3 portion is preserved as DNA: 48 bases, with reading frame beginning at the first base. General findings and caveats noted by the study authors: Because the treated cohort was small and had just a single nonresponder, larger studies are needed to establish links between baseline CD8+ expansion and response. Tofacitinib significantly lowered scalp clonality and the number of expanded CD8+ clones among the top 100 scalp clones. During tofacitinib treatment, many expanded lesional clones stuck around in both scalp and blood, and this persistence may partly explain why relapse happens after treatment is stopped. Unlike mouse skin, where gammadelta T cells dominate, normal human skin contains resident alphabeta T cells that get sequenced too, which complicates analysis of the scalp TCR repertoire. Shared TCR sequences between patients were less evident than in mice, which may be partly attributable to HLA diversity in the patient population. Compared with normal scalp, lesional scalp, particularly in alopecia totalis/universalis, had higher clonality and more expanded CD8+ clones, which suggests antigenic drive.

The receptor's source is a human donor with alopecia areata. Rearrangement joined TRBV29-1 to TRBJ2-1, with a weak D call of TRBD1 (5 bases match). Sequenced material: CD8+ T cells sorted from blood, taken at week 4, from a patient treated with tofacitinib. The bases are TGCAGCGTTGAAGCTTATCAGGGCTACCCCTACAATGAGCAGTTCTTC. It is translated as CSVEAYQGYPYNEQFF.